The subject of this entry is one T cell receptor (beta chain). This clone's antigen is unknown. Within one base of it there is no much larger clone, and no base qualities were kept. The data were obtained in a study of shared clonotypes between healthy human individuals (TCRdb year 2020). Describing the broader study: The cohort comprised two women and a few men aged 18 to 49 years. To estimate repertoire size and how much clonotypes are shared between individuals, the study performed deep sequencing of blood TCR repertoires from a few healthy adults. Different laboratories and diverse techniques were used to prepare libraries and sequence TCR repertoires, to increase sequencing depth and limit assay-specific biases. For each donor, CD4 naive and CD4 memory were each given three plates, CD8 naive was given two plates, and CD8 memory was given one plate. Per donor, leukapheresis produced somewhere between about 0.94 and 9.5 billion PBMCs.

CD8 naive samples were CD45RO-negative cells positively selected for CCR7, giving a CD45RA+CCR7+ population that excluded TemRA cells. Donors were healthy HIV-negative adults with no recently reported acute infections or vaccinations. All donors were Caucasian adults living in Nashville, Tennessee, USA. After blood collection by leukapheresis, PBMCs were isolated using Ficoll-Histopaque density gradient centrifugation and then cryopreserved in the vapor phase of liquid nitrogen. Purity and quantity of every magnetically sorted T cell population were checked by analytical flow cytometry. Each sorted fraction had its genomic DNA isolated and then quantified by UV absorbance on a Nanodrop 2000c. CDR1 SGHVS and CDR2 FNYEAQ are derived from the germline V gene. The germline V and J ends show losses of 4 bases and 0 bases respectively, and no gene match explains 12 bases of the junction. Measured from the cysteine to the phenylalanine, the CDR3 is 19 residues long. Just the 57-base CDR3 DNA is kept, in frame starting at base 1.

Overall study outcomes, separate from this receptor: Rarefaction of sorted-subset datasets indicated incomplete sequencing despite the large sequencing depth. Compared with non-shared clonotypes, clonotypes shared by all four sorted-subset donors had higher generation probabilities. Sampling was restricted to blood, and TCR repertoires in tissues likely differ from the TCR repertoires found in blood. Naive subsets generally had larger estimated clonotype richness than memory subsets. Across a few donors, around 5% of naive CD4, roughly 3.8% of naive CD8, 2.3% of memory CD4, and under 0.45% of memory CD8 clonotypes were shared. Because the study included only a small number of donors, the genetic and exposure-history diversity represented was limited. Pairwise subsampling led to the expectation that sequencing depth would affect the degree of clonotype sharing among donors.

Using the deep immunoSEQ assay, multiplex PCR amplified TCR CDR3 regions from genomic DNA. For each cell subset, the extracted genomic DNA was distributed evenly across all wells of several immunoSEQ 96-well plates, and each plate served as one replicate. For sorted subsets, each replicate PCR was loaded with 200 to 250 ng genomic DNA, equivalent to 25,000 to 35,000 T cell genomes. Purified libraries were quantified with a Qubit 3.0 fluorometer, sized on a Bioanalyzer 2100, and re-quantified with the KAPA Library Quantification kit. A separate single-read 150-cycle Illumina NextSeq 550 flow cell was used to sequence each immunoSEQ 96-well plate. In the authors' own workflow: The immunoSEQ output contained only junctional sequences without quality scores, so filtering could not match that applied to full-length reads. To assign V/J genes and CDR3, sequences were annotated against IMGT germline references using PyIR, a Python wrapper for IgBLAST v1.9. Reads were removed for weak V/J assignments (E-value above 1e-6), missing CDR3, stop codons, out-of-frame junctions, or ambiguous translated residues. V3J clonotypes were defined as sequences sharing the same inferred V gene, J gene, and CDR3 amino acid sequence. Percentage overlap between repertoires was computed as shared unique clonotypes divided by the size of the smaller repertoire. Three approaches were used to assess repertoire richness: RTK rarefaction, the Chao1 estimator, and Recon v2.1 estimates of unobserved clonotypes. For all TCRbeta clonotypes obtained by the gDNA method from four donors, generation probabilities were computed with OLGA. Held by TCRdb, this immuneACCESS table contains in-frame sequences only and omits some clones. Under half of the omission traces to an unresolved V gene where checked; the cause of the rest is unknown. V and J calls and clone size follow that table, whereas D and trimming were derived from the DNA. This sample has millions of clones in its table, and roughly 91% of those were observed once. The top ten clonotypes cover around 1.7% of the sample.

This clonotype originated in a man between 18 and 29 years old in good health. Some clones in this sample may be carry-over from other donors' samples. Sequencing input: naive CD8+ T cells from PBMCs. The cell subset or site label on this specimen signifies: CD45RA+CCR7+. The rearrangement combines TRBV7-6 with TRBJ2-7; TRBD2 agrees with 13 junctional bases. The encoded CDR3 is CASSSETPGLAGSSYEQYF. The bases read TGTGCCAGCAGCTCTGAAACCCCGGGACTAGCGGGGAGCTCCTACGAGCAGTACTTC.